This T cell receptor beta chain stems from a study of T cell clones after liver transplantation. Germline CDR1 and CDR2: SQVTM and ANQGSEA. The CDR3 totals 14 residues. Trimming at V came to 7 bases and at J to 10 bases, leaving 16 bases not matched to a gene. This clone has a handful of counts. Measured with immunoSEQ multiplex PCR; TCRdb has only the in-frame clones, and not every one. The sample has 95,000 to 110,000 clones; around 84% are singletons. The chain has TRBV29-1 and TRBJ2-1, with 7 bases aligning to TRBD2. The starting material was CD4+ T cells from blood, obtained around 4 years after liver transplant. The TCR sequence derives from a human patient who received a liver transplant. Certain T cells may be donor cells from the graft. The chain's CDR3 is CSAATAGVKEEQFF. The CDR3 DNA is TGCAGCGCCGCAACGGCGGGAGTAAAGGAGGAGCAGTTCTTC.